The clone carrying this T cell receptor (beta chain) came up once. The identical CDR3 is also encoded by other nucleotide sequences in the sample. This record comes from a study of blood T cell repertoires in COVID-19. Turning to the study itself: From the United States, Italy and Spain came samples of acute and convalescent COVID-19. The cDNA or gDNA used as material had been derived from T cells, B-cell-depleted T cells, or PBMCs.

The CDR3 has 15 amino acids. Germline V CDR1 and CDR2: SGHTA, FQGNSA. V lost 5 bases, J lost 2 bases, and 4 bases stayed unmatched. Two negative PCRs, clearance, or symptom resolution characterized the recovered Cohort 3 donors. In the authors' workflow: The authors estimated nucleated cell counts from reference gene primer amplification. TCRdb's table, derived via immunoSEQ multiplex PCR, lists solely in-frame clones and lacks some. The V and J calls and the clone size are those of that table, but D and trimming were determined from the DNA. This sample has hundreds of thousands of clones, with approximately 86% found just once.

This sequence originates from a young woman who had recovered from COVID-19. Sequencing was done on a sample of PBMCs or T cells enriched from blood (not recorded which). The chain has TRBV7-2 and TRBJ2-1; 9 bases fit TRBD1. The chain's CDR3 is CASSLGQGPYNEQFF. CDR3 in DNA: TGTGCCAGCAGCCTGGGACAGGGCCCCTACAATGAGCAGTTCTTC.